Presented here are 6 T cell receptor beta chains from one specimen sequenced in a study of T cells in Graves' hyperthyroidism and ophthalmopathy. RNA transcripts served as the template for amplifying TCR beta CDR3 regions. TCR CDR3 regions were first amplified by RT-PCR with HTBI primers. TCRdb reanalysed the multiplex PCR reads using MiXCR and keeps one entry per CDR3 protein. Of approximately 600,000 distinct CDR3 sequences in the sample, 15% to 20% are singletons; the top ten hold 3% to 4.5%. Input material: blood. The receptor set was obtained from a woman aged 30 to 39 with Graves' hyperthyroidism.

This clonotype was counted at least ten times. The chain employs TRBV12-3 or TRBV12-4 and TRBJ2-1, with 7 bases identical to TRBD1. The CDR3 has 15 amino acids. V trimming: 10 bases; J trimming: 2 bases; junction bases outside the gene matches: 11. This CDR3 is CAIQRTGAAYNEQFF. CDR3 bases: TGTGCCATCCAAAGAACAGGGGCCGCCTACAATGAGCAGTTCTTC.

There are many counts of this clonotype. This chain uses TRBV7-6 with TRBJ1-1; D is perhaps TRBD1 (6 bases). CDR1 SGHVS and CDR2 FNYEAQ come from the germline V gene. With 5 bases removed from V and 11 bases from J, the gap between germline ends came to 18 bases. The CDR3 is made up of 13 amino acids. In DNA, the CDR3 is TGTGCCAGCAGCCCACAGGGTAAGCTTGAGGCTTTCTTT. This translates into CASSPQGKLEAFF. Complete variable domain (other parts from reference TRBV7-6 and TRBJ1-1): GAGVSQSPRYKVTKRGQDVALRCDPISGHVSLYWYRQALGQGPEFLTYFNYEAQQDKSGLPNDRFSAERPEGSISTLTIQRTEQRDSAMYRCASSPQGKLEAFFGQGTRLTVV.

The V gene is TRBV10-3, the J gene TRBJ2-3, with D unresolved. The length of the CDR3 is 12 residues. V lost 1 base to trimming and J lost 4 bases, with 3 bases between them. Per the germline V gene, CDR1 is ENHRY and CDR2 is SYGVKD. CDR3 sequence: CAISEYADTQYF. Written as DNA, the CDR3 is TGTGCCATCAGTGAGTACGCAGATACGCAGTATTTT.

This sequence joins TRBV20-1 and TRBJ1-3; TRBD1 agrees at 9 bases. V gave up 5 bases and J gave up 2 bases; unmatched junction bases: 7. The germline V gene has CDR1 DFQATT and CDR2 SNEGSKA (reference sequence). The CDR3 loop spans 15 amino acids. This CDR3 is CSALRDRATGNTIYF. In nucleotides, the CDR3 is TGCAGTGCTTTACGGGACAGGGCCACTGGAAACACCATATATTTT.

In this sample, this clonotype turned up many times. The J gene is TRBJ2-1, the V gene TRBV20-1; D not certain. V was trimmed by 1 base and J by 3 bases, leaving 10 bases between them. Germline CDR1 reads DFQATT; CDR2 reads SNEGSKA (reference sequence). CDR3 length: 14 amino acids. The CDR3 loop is CSARARHIYNEQFF. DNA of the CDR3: TGCAGTGCTAGAGCGAGACATATCTACAATGAGCAGTTCTTC.

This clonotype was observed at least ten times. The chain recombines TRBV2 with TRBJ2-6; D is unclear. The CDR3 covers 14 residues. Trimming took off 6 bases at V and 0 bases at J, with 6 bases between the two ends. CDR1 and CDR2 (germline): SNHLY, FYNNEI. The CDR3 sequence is CASSPHSGANVLTF. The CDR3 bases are TGTGCCAGCAGCCCACACTCTGGGGCCAACGTCCTGACTTTC.